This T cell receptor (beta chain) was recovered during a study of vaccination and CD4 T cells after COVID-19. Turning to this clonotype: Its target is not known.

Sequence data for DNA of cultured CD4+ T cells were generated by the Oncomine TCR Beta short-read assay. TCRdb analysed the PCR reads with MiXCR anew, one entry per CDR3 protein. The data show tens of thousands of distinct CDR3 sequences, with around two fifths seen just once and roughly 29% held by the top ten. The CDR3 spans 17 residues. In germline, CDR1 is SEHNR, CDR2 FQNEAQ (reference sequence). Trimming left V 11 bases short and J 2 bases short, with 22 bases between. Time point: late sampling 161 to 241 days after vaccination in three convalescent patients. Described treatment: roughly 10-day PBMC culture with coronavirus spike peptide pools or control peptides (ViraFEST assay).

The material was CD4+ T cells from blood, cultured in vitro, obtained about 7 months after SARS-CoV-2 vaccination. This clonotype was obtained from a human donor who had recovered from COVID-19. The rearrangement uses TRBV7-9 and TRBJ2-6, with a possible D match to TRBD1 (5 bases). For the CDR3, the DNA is TGTGCCGGGCGGCGGAGCAGGGAATCAACTGGGGCCAACGTCCTGACTTTC. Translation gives CAGRRSRESTGANVLTF.